This TCR beta chain was captured by sequencing in a study of cytomegalovirus exposure and HLA in healthy donors. Study conclusions and caveats: The authors later found TCR association rates varying by HLA locus, with DRB1 most and HLA-C fewest. A highly shared variant cluster was judged a likely technical artifact.

Points on this clone: As yet, its antigen is unknown.

V lost 4 bases and J lost 3; bases outside the gene matches: 9. This CDR3 spans 15 amino acids. CDR1 and CDR2 from the germline V gene are SEHNR and FQNEAQ (reference sequence). The donors (healthy individuals) were bone marrow donors. The PCR made use of 60 Vbeta and 13 Jbeta primers. The method was immunoSEQ multiplex PCR; TCRdb's version includes in-frame clones alone and lacks a portion of them. The sample has about 120,000 clones; around 84% are singletons. The source of this sequence is a woman in her twenties or thirties in good health and CMV-seropositive. The specimen was PBMCs. The chain joins TRBV7-9 to TRBJ2-7, with 7 nucleotides matching TRBD1. CDR3 loop: CASSSPTGADYEQYF. Written as DNA, the CDR3 is TGTGCCAGCAGCTCCCCAACAGGGGCCGACTACGAGCAGTACTTC. The complete variable domain, with remaining parts taken from reference TRBV7-9 and TRBJ2-7, reads DTGVSQNPRHKITKRGQNVTFRCDPISEHNRLYWYRQTLGQGPEFLTYFQNEAQLEKSRLLSDRFSAERPKGSFSTLEIQRTEQGDSAMYLCASSSPTGADYEQYFGPGTRLTVT.